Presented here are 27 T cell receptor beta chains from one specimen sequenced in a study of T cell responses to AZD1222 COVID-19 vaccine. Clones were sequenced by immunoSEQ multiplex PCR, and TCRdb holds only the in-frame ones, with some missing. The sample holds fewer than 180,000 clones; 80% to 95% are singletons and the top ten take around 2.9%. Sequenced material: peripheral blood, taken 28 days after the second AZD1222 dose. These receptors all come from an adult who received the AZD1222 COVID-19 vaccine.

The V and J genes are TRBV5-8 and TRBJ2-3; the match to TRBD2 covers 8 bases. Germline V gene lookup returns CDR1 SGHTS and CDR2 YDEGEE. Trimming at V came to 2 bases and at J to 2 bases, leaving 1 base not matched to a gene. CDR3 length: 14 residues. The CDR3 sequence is CASSFSGTTDTQYF. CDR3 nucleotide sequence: TGTGCCAGCAGCTTTAGCGGGACCACAGATACGCAGTATTTT.

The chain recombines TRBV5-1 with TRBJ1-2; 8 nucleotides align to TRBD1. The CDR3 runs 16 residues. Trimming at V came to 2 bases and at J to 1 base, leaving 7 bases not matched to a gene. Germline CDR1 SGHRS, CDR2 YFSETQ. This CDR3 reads CASSFSEDRDNYGYTF. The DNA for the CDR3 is TGCGCCAGCAGCTTTTCCGAGGACAGGGATAACTATGGCTACACCTTC.

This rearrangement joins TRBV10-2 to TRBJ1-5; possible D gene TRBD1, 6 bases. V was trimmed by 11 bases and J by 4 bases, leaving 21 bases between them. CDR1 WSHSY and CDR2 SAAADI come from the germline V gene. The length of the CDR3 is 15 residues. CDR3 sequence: CASTRGGAGNQPQHF. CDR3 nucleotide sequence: TGCGCCTCCACTAGGGGGGGGGCTGGGAATCAGCCCCAGCATTTT.

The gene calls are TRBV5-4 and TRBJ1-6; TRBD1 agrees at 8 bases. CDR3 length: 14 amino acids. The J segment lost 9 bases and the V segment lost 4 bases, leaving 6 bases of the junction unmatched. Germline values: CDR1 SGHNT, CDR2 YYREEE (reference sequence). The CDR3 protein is CASSRGQGSSPLHF. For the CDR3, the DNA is TGTGCCAGCAGCCGAGGACAGGGTAGTTCACCCCTCCACTTT.

Here the CDR3 reads CASSSRQGVGTEAFF. DNA of the CDR3: TGTGCCAGCAGTTCGCGACAGGGGGTTGGCACTGAAGCTTTCTTT. The chain has TRBV6-5 and TRBJ1-1; the match to TRBD1 covers 9 bases. The CDR3 contains 15 residues. Looked up from germline, CDR1 is MNHEY and CDR2 is SVGAGI. V dropped 4 bases and J dropped 4; count of bases not matched to a gene: 7.

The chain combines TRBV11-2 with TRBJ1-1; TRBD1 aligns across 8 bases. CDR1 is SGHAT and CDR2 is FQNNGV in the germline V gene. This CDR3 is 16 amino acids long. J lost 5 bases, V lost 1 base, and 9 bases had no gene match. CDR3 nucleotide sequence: TGTGCCAGCAGCTTAGCCCCGGACAGGGTATATACTGAAGCTTTCTTT. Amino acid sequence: CASSLAPDRVYTEAFF.

CDR3 region: CASTLKRTPDGAFF. The CDR3 DNA sequence: TGTGCCAGCACCCTTAAACGGACCCCAGATGGAGCTTTCTTT. The chain combines TRBV7-2 with TRBJ1-1; D unclear. V lost 7 bases to trimming and J lost 10 bases, with 22 bases between them. There are 14 residues in the CDR3. In germline, CDR1 is SGHTA, CDR2 FQGNSA.

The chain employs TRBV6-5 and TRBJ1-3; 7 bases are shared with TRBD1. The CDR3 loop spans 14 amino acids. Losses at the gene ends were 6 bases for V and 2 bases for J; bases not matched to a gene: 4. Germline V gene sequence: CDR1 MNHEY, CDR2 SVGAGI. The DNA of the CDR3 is TGTGCCAGCAGGCCTCAGGGGGCTGGAAACACCATATATTTT. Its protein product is CASRPQGAGNTIYF.

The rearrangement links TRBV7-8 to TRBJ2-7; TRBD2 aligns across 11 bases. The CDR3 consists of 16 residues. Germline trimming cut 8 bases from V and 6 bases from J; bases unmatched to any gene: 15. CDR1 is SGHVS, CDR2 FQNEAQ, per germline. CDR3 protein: CASVPGALAGVSEQYF. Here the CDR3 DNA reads TGTGCCAGCGTCCCGGGGGCACTAGCGGGAGTTTCCGAGCAGTACTTC.

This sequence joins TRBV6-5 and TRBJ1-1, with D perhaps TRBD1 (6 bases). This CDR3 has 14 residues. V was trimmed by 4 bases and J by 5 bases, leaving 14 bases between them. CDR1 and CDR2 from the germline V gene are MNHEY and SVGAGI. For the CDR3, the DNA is TGTGCCAGCAGTTTTCAGGGGTTGGAAACTGAAGCTTTCTTT. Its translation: CASSFQGLETEAFF.

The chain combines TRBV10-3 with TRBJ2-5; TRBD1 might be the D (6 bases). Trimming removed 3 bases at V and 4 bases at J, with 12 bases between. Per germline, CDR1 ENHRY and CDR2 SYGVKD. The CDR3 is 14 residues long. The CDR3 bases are TGTGCCATCAGTGATACAGGGTGGGGAGAGACCCAGTACTTC. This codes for CAISDTGWGETQYF.

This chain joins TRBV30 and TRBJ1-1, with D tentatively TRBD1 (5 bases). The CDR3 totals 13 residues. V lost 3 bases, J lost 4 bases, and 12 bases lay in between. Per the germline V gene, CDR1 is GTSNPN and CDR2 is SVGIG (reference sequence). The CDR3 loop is CAWSPSGLTEAFF. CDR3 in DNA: TGTGCCTGGAGCCCCTCGGGGCTCACTGAAGCTTTCTTT.

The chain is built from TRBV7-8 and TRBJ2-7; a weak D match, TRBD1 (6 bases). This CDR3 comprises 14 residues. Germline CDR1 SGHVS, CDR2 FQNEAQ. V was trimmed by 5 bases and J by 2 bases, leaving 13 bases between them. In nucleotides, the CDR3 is TGTGCCAGCAGCCCCTACCGGGACACCTACGAGCAGTACTTC. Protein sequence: CASSPYRDTYEQYF.

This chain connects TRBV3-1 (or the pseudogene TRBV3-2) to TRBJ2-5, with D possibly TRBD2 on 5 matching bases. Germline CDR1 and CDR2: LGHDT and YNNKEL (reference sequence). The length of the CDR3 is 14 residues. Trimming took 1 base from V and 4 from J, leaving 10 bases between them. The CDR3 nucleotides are TGTGCCAGCAGCCAAGGAGCGGAGCGAGAGACCCAGTACTTC. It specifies CASSQGAERETQYF.

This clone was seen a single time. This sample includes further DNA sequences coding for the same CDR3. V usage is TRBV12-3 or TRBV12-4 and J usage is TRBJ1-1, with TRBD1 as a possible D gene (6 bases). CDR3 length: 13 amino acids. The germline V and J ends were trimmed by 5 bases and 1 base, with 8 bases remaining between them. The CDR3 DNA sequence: TGTGCCAGCAGTACGACAGGGAACACTGAAGCTTTCTTT. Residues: CASSTTGNTEAFF.

CDR3 DNA sequence: TGTGCCAGCTCACCAACTCAGAGTTGGACTGAAGCTTTCTTT. Its protein is CASSPTQSWTEAFF. The rearrangement uses TRBV18 and TRBJ1-1; D gene unclear. Trimming took 2 bases from V and 5 from J, leaving 12 bases between them. The CDR3 spans 14 residues. Germline V gene sequence: CDR1 KGHSH, CDR2 LQKENI.

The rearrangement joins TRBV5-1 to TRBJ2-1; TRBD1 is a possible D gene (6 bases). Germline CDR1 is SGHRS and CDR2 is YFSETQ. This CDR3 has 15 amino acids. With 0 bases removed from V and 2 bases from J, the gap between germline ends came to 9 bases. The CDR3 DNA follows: TGCGCCAGCAGCTTGGATAGGACAGCCTACAATGAGCAGTTCTTC. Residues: CASSLDRTAYNEQFF.

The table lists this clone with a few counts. The CDR3, as DNA: TGTGCCAGCAGTGGGTTCAGCTATGGCTACACCTTC. Encoded protein: CASSGFSYGYTF. V usage is TRBV12-3 or TRBV12-4 and J usage is TRBJ1-2; no reliable D call. The CDR3 extends over 12 amino acids. V lost 5 bases to trimming and J lost 4 bases, with 8 bases between them.

Here the CDR3 reads CASSLTGELFF. CDR3 bases: TGTGCCAGCAGCCTTACCGGGGAGCTGTTTTTT. The chain joins TRBV28 to TRBJ2-2, with D unresolved. Germline CDR1 reads MDHEN; CDR2 reads SYDVKM. The CDR3 covers 11 residues. With 6 bases removed from V and 5 bases from J, the gap between germline ends came to 4 bases.

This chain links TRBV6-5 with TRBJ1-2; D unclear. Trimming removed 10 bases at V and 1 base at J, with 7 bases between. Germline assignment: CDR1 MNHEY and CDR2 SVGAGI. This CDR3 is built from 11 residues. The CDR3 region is CATPLNYGYTF. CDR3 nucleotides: TGTGCCACCCCCCTTAACTATGGCTACACCTTC.

CDR3: CASSWTVSTNEKLFF. The CDR3 bases are TGCGCCAGCAGCTGGACAGTGTCAACTAATGAAAAACTGTTTTTT. This chain links TRBV5-1 with TRBJ1-4; tentatively, D is TRBD1 (6 bases). Per germline, CDR1 SGHRS and CDR2 YFSETQ. The ends were cut back, 3 bases at V and 0 bases at J, with 9 bases in the middle. The CDR3 is 15 amino acids.

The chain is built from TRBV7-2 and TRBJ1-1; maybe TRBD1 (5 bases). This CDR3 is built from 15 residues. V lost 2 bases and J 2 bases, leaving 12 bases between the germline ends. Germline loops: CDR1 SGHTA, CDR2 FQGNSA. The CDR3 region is CASSLRTGVNTEAFF. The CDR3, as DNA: TGTGCCAGCAGCTTAAGAACGGGGGTAAACACTGAAGCTTTCTTT.

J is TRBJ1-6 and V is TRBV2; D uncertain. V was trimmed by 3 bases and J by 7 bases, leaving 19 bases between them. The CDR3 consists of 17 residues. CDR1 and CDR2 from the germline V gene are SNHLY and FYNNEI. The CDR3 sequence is CASSERVGSVGNSPLHF. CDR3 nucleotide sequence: TGTGCCAGCAGTGAGAGGGTCGGCTCAGTCGGAAATTCACCCCTCCACTTT.

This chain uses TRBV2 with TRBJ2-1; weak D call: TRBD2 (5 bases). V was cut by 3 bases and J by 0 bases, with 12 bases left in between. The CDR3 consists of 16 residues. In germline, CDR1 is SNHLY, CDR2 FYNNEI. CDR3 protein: CASSDNSVSSYNEQFF. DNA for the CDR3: TGTGCCAGCAGTGATAATAGCGTAAGCTCCTACAATGAGCAGTTCTTC.

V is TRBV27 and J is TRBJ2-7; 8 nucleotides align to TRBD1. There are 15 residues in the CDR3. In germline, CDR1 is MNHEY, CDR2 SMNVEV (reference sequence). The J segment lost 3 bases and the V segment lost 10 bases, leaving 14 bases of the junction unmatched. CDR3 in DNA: TGTGCCACCCTCCGGGACAGGAAAGGAATCTACGAGCAGTACTTC. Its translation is CATLRDRKGIYEQYF.

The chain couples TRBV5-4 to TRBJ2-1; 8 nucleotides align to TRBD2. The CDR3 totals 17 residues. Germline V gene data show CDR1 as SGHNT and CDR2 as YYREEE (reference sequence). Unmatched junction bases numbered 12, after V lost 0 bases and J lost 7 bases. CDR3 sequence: CASSLGAGAGVVNEQFF. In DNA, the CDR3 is TGTGCCAGCAGCTTGGGGGCGGGAGCGGGGGTGGTGAATGAGCAGTTCTTC.

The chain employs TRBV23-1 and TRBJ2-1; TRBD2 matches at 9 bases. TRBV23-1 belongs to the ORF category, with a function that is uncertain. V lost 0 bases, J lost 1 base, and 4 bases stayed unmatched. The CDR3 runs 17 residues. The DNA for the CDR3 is TGCGCCAGCAGTCAATCTGCGGGAGGGCCTTCCTACAATGAGCAGTTCTTC. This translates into CASSQSAGGPSYNEQFF.